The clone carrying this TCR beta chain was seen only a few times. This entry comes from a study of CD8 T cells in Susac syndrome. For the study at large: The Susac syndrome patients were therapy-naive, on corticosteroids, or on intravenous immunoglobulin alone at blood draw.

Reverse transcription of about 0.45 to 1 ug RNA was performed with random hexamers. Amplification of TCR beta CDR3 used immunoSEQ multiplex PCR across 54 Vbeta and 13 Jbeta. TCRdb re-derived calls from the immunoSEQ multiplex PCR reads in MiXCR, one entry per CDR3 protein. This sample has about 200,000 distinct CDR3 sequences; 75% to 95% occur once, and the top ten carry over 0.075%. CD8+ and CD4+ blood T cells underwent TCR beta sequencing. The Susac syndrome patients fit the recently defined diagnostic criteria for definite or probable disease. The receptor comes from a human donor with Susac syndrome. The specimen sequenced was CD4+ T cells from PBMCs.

CDR3 protein: CASSQQGSYGYTF. CDR3 nucleotide sequence: TGTGCCAGTAGCCAACAGGGGTCCTATGGCTACACCTTC. The V call is TRBV19, the J call TRBJ1-2, with TRBD1 identical over 7 bases. Unmatched junction bases numbered 5, after V lost 6 bases and J lost 4 bases. Germline loops: CDR1 LNHDA, CDR2 SQIVND (reference sequence). This CDR3 has 13 residues.